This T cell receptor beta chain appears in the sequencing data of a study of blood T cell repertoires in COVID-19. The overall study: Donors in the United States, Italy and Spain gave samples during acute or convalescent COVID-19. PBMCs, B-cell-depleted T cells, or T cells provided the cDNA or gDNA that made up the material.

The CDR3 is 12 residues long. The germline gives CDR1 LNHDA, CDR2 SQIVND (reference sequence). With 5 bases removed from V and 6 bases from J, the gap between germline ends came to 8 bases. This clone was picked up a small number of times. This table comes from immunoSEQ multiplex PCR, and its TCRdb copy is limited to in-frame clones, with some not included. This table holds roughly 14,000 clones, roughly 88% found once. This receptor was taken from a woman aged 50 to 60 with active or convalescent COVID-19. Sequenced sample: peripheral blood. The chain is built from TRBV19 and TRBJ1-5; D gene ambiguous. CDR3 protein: CASSVTGQPQHF. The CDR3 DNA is TGTGCCAGTAGTGTGACTGGTCAGCCCCAGCATTTT.